The 5 T cell receptor beta chains given below trace back to one sample, sequenced in a study of post-analysis software for immune sequencing data. Study observations and caveats: In patients, about five TRBV segments were more frequent than in controls, with TRBV5-6, TRBV5-1 and TRBV20-1 among them.

cDNA libraries for TCR beta contained unique molecular identifiers. One entry per CDR3 protein, called by TCRdb with MiXCR from the PCR reads. The sample has roughly 570,000 distinct CDR3 sequences; under 40% are singletons. The antigens for these receptors are not known. Sequenced: blood. The receptors shown here come from a girl aged 2 to 17 with multiple sclerosis.

In this sample, this clonotype turned up many times. The V and J genes are TRBV5-1 and TRBJ2-5; D is unresolved. Trimming shortened V by 0 bases and J by 3 bases, and 3 bases separated the two germline ends. The CDR3 consists of 12 residues. Germline V lookup: CDR1 SGHRS, CDR2 YFSETQ. The CDR3 region has the DNA TGCGCCAGCAGCTTGGCCGAAGAGACCCAGTACTTC. Its protein product is CASSLAEETQYF.

The chain combines TRBV29-1 with TRBJ1-5, with D perhaps TRBD1 (6 bases). Looked up from germline, CDR1 is SQVTM and CDR2 is ANQGSEA. V lost 7 bases to trimming and J lost 6 bases, with 16 bases between them. The CDR3 covers 13 residues. The CDR3 nucleotides read TGCAGCGCCATACAGGGTGATGCTCAGCCCCAGCATTTT. As protein: CSAIQGDAQPQHF.

The V call is TRBV3-1, the J call TRBJ2-1; the match to TRBD2 covers 13 bases. The CDR3 has 15 residues. Germline CDR1 reads LGHDT; CDR2 reads YNNKEL (reference sequence). The V and J ends lost 11 bases and 8 bases, in that order; junction bases with no gene match: 12. The CDR3 nucleotides read TGTGCCCAACCGTACGGGACTAGCGGGGCAGATGAGCAGTTCTTC. Amino acid sequence: CAQPYGTSGADEQFF.

The chain couples TRBV20-1 to TRBJ2-5; no reliable D call. The germline CDR1 and CDR2 sequences are DFQATT and SNEGSKA (reference sequence). V shed 1 base and J shed 2 bases, with 8 bases lying between them. The length of the CDR3 is 13 residues. The chain's CDR3 is CSARVSVQETQYF. The DNA of the CDR3 is TGCAGTGCTAGAGTTTCAGTACAAGAGACCCAGTACTTC.

V and J are TRBV29-1 and TRBJ2-7, with unresolved D. This CDR3 has 12 residues. Germline lookup yields CDR1 SQVTM and CDR2 ANQGSEA. V shed 6 bases and J shed 0 bases, with 9 bases lying between them. The CDR3 DNA follows: TGCAGCGTGACAACTACCTCCTACGAGCAGTACTTC. It encodes CSVTTTSYEQYF.